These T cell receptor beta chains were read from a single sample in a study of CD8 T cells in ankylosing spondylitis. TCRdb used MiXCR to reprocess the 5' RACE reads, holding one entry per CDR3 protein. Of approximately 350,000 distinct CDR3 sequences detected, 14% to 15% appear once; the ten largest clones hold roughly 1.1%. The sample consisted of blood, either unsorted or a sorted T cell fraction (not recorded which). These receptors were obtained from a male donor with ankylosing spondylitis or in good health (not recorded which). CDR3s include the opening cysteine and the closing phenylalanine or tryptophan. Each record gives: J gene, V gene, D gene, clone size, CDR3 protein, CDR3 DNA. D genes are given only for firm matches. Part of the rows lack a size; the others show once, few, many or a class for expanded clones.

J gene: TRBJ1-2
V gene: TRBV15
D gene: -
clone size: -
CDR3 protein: CATSRVPRYGYTF
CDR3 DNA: TGTGCCACCAGCAGAGTACCGCGCTATGGCTACACCTTC

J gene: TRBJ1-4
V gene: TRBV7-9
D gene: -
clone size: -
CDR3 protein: CASSLTGTNEKLFF
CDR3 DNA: TGTGCCAGCAGCTTGACAGGCACCAATGAAAAACTGTTTTTT

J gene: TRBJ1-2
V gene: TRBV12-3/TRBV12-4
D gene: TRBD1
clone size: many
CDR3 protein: CASSIGTGEGTF
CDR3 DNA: TGTGCCAGCAGTATCGGGACAGGGGAAGGCACCTTC

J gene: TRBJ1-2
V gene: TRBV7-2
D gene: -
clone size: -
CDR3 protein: CASSGGARYGYTF
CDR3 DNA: TGTGCCAGCAGCGGAGGGGCGCGTTATGGCTACACCTTC

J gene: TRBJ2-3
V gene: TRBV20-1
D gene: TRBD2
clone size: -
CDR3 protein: CSARSGGGTDTQYF
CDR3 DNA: TGCAGTGCTAGATCGGGGGGGGGCACAGATACGCAGTATTTT

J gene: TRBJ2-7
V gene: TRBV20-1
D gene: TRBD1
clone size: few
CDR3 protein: CSARAGQGKREQYF
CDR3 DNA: TGCAGTGCTAGAGCTGGACAGGGAAAGAGAGAGCAGTACTTC

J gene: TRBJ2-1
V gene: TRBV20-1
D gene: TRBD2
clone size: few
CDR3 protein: CSADRGLAGYNEQFF
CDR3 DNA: TGCAGTGCGGACCGTGGACTAGCGGGATACAATGAGCAGTTCTTC

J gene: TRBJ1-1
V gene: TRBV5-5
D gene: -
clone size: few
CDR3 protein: CASSLLRVENTEAFF
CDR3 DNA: TGTGCCAGCAGCTTGCTGAGGGTAGAGAACACTGAAGCTTTCTTT

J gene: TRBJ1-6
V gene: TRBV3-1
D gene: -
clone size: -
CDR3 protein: CASSRSAVEDNSPLHF
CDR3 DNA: TGTGCCAGCAGCCGCTCGGCCGTTGAGGATAATTCACCCCTCCACTTT

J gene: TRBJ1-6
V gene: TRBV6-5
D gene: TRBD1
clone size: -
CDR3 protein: CASSHRQGNSPLHF
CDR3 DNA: TGTGCCAGCAGTCACAGACAGGGGAATTCACCCCTCCACTTT

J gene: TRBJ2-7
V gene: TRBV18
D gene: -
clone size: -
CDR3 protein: CASSPQGFEYSYEQYF
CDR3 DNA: TGTGCCAGCTCACCACAGGGGTTCGAATACTCCTACGAGCAGTACTTC

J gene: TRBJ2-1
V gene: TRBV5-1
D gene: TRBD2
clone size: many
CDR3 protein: CASSGGLAGGPYNEQFF
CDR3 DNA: TGCGCCAGCAGCGGGGGACTAGCGGGGGGTCCCTACAATGAGCAGTTCTTC

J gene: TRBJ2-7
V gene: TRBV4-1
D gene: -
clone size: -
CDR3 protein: CASSQDGALAYEQYF
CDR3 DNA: TGCGCCAGCAGCCAAGATGGAGCGCTAGCCTACGAGCAGTACTTC